The 27 T cell receptor beta chains reported below all come from one sample, sequenced in a study of shared clonotypes between healthy human individuals. Positively selected for CCR7, the CD45RO-negative cells used as naive CD8 cells excluded terminally differentiated effector memory CD45RA+ cells. Sequencing was performed with immunoSEQ multiplex PCR; in TCRdb, only in-frame clones are kept and a portion is missing. The repertoire holds about 2.1 million clones, with over 85% as singletons. Sequenced: naive CD8+ T cells from PBMCs. These receptors all come from a man younger than 35 in good health. Some clones in this sample may be carry-over from other donors' samples.

The rearrangement uses TRBV27 and TRBJ1-2, with 9 bases matching TRBD1. CDR1 is MNHEY and CDR2 is SMNVEV in the germline V gene (reference sequence). The CDR3 contains 14 residues. V shed 5 bases and J 8 bases; nucleotides not matched to a gene: 9. CDR3 loop: CASSPTGGAVGYTF. The CDR3 region has the DNA TGTGCCAGCAGTCCCACAGGGGGCGCGGTAGGCTACACCTTC.

The rearrangement uses TRBV6-5 and TRBJ1-4, with 11 bases fitting TRBD1. Germline values: CDR1 MNHEY, CDR2 SVGAGI. This CDR3 is 14 amino acids long. J gave up 7 bases and V 7 bases, and 5 bases lay outside the gene matches. The CDR3 region has the DNA TGTGCCAGCACGACGGGACAGGGGGGTGAAAAACTGTTTTTT. The encoded protein is CASTTGQGGEKLFF.

This clone has a single count. The chain carries TRBV19 and TRBJ2-3, with D maybe TRBD2 (6 bases). The CDR3 covers 15 residues. Trimming took off 6 bases at V and 2 bases at J, with 15 bases between the two ends. CDR1 is LNHDA and CDR2 is SQIVND in the germline V gene (reference sequence). The DNA for the CDR3 is TGTGCCAGTAGAGGAGGGGCGGGCACCACAGATACGCAGTATTTT. Amino acids: CASRGGAGTTDTQYF.

V and J are TRBV28 and TRBJ2-7; D ambiguous. V was clipped by 5 bases and J by 3 bases, with 8 bases between them. Per germline, CDR1 MDHEN and CDR2 SYDVKM. This CDR3 is built from 12 residues. CDR3 sequence (DNA): TGTGCCAGCAGTGCGGCCCTCTACGAGCAGTACTTC. It yields the protein CASSAALYEQYF.

The rearrangement joins TRBV6-6 to TRBJ2-3; D call uncertain. Trimming shortened V by 7 bases and J by 5 bases, and 13 bases separated the two germline ends. Germline V gene lookup returns CDR1 MNHNY and CDR2 SVGAGI (reference sequence). This CDR3 has 13 residues. DNA for the CDR3: TGTGCCAGCACCGATAATCCGCTAGATACGCAGTATTTT. It codes for CASTDNPLDTQYF.

The V call is TRBV29-1, the J call TRBJ2-1; 7 nucleotides agree with TRBD2. Trimming cost V 7 bases and J 3 bases; bases outside gene matches: 15. The CDR3 length is 16 residues. The germline CDR1 and CDR2 sequences are SQVTM and ANQGSEA. CDR3 in DNA: TGCAGCGGCTGTGGGTTCCTAGGGGAGGGCTACAATGAGCAGTTCTTC. Encoded protein: CSGCGFLGEGYNEQFF.

This chain uses TRBV28 with TRBJ1-2; D possibly corresponds to TRBD1 (6 bases). This CDR3 region has 15 residues. The germline V and J ends were trimmed by 0 bases and 2 bases, with 10 bases remaining between them. Germline V CDR1 and CDR2: MDHEN, SYDVKM. In DNA form, the CDR3 reads TGTGCCAGCAGTTTATGGGGGGCTCAGAACTATGGCTACACCTTC. Translated, it gives CASSLWGAQNYGYTF.

This clone was seen a handful of times. The CDR3 bases are TGTGCCAGCAGCTTAAATCTTGCCCACGAGCAGTACTTC. Translation gives CASSLNLAHEQYF. The rearrangement joins TRBV7-3 to TRBJ2-7; D gene ambiguous. The CDR3 has 13 amino acids. V was clipped by 1 base and J by 5 bases, with 9 bases between them. The germline V gene has CDR1 SGHTA and CDR2 FQGTGA.

Note on this clone: The identical CDR3 is also encoded by other nucleotide sequences in the sample. The chain joins TRBV2 to TRBJ1-5; D ambiguous. Trimming removed 1 base from V and 0 bases from J, with 7 bases in between. From germline, CDR1 is SNHLY and CDR2 FYNNEI. The CDR3 is made up of 15 amino acids. CDR3 sequence reads: CASSEGGYSNQPQHF. As DNA, the CDR3 is TGTGCCAGCAGTGAAGGGGGTTATAGCAATCAGCCCCAGCATTTT. The variable domain in full, completed from reference TRBV2 and TRBJ1-5, reads EPEVTQTPSHQVTQMGQEVILRCVPISNHLYFYWYRQILGQKVEFLVSFYNNEISEKSEIFDDQFSVERPDGSNFTLKIRSTKLEDSAMYFCASSEGGYSNQPQHFGDGTRLSIL.

The rearrangement joins TRBV13 to TRBJ2-1; D is unresolved. Germline-derived CDR1 and CDR2 are PRHDT and FYEKMQ (reference sequence). Trimming took 2 bases from V and 5 from J, leaving 4 bases between them. The CDR3 is made up of 12 amino acids. DNA of the CDR3: TGTGCCAGCAGCTTACAGAACAATGAGCAGTTCTTC. As protein: CASSLQNNEQFF.

V usage is TRBV5-1 and J usage is TRBJ2-2; a weak D match, TRBD1 (5 bases). Between the trimmed V and J ends, which lost 4 bases and 5 bases, there was a span of 6 bases. Germline CDR1 SGHRS, CDR2 YFSETQ. CDR3 length: 12 residues. Here the CDR3 reads CASSKGTGELFF. The CDR3 DNA is TGCGCCAGCAGCAAGGGGACCGGGGAGCTGTTTTTT. Full variable domain (missing parts from reference TRBV5-1 and TRBJ2-2): KAGVTQTPRYLIKTRGQQVTLSCSPISGHRSVSWYQQTPGQGLQFLFEYFSETQRNKGNFPGRFSGRQFSNSRSEMNVSTLELGDSALYLCASSKGTGELFFGEGSRLTVL.

V usage is TRBV9 and J usage is TRBJ2-2, with D possibly matching TRBD2 (5 bases). The CDR3 is 13 amino acids. Germline V gene sequence: CDR1 SGDLS, CDR2 YYNGEE. V was clipped by 3 bases and J by 5 bases, with 8 bases between them. CDR3 amino acids: CASSAGSTGELFF. The CDR3 DNA sequence: TGTGCCAGCAGCGCGGGGAGTACCGGGGAGCTGTTTTTT.

The V gene is TRBV6-6, the J gene TRBJ2-7, with D uncertain. The CDR3 runs to 12 residues. Per the germline V gene, CDR1 is MNHNY and CDR2 is SVGAGI (reference sequence). Trimming removed 2 bases at V and 2 bases at J, with 4 bases between. CDR3 protein: CASSYGPYEQYF. The CDR3 DNA reads as TGTGCCAGCAGTTACGGGCCCTACGAGCAGTACTTC.

The chain couples TRBV27 to TRBJ1-1; D might be TRBD1 (5 bases). V was trimmed by 5 bases and J by 2 bases, leaving 15 bases between them. This CDR3 comprises 15 residues. From germline, CDR1 is MNHEY and CDR2 SMNVEV (reference sequence). CDR3 DNA sequence: TGTGCCAGCAGTCCCGGGGCGGGTACCAACACTGAAGCTTTCTTT. It specifies CASSPGAGTNTEAFF.

This chain's CDR3 is CASSWGQGIYEQYF. CDR3 bases: TGTGCCAGCAGTTGGGGACAGGGGATCTACGAGCAGTACTTC. The chain joins TRBV6-5 to TRBJ2-7; TRBD1 matches 10 bases. J was trimmed by 3 bases and V by 4 bases; bases with no gene match: 3. The CDR3 runs 14 residues. Per germline, CDR1 MNHEY and CDR2 SVGAGI.

This chain uses TRBV11-2 with TRBJ1-3; 12 nucleotides line up with TRBD1. Per germline, CDR1 SGHAT and CDR2 FQNNGV. CDR3 length: 16 amino acids. J lost 3 bases, V lost 6 bases, and 6 bases had no gene match. The CDR3 coding sequence is TGTGCCAGCAGGGGACAGGGGGCAGAAGTTGGAAACACCATATATTTT. As protein: CASRGQGAEVGNTIYF.

The rearrangement uses TRBV28 and TRBJ2-7, with 11 bases matching TRBD2. Germline V gives CDR1 MDHEN, CDR2 SYDVKM. CDR3 length: 19 amino acids. J gave up 6 bases and V 6 bases, and 22 bases lay outside the gene matches. This CDR3 is CASSHSTPWSSGRMVEQYF. In nucleotides, the CDR3 is TGTGCCAGCAGCCATTCCACCCCGTGGTCTAGCGGGAGGATGGTCGAGCAGTACTTC.

V and J are TRBV9 and TRBJ2-5; 10 nucleotides match TRBD2. V lost 0 bases and J lost 5; bases outside the gene matches: 7. Germline V CDR1 and CDR2: SGDLS, YYNGEE. The CDR3 has 16 residues. The CDR3: CASSVAQREGRETQYF. In nucleotides, the CDR3 is TGTGCCAGCAGCGTAGCCCAGCGGGAGGGCCGGGAGACCCAGTACTTC. The full variable domain, in which reference TRBV9 and TRBJ2-5 provide the parts outside the CDR3, is DSGVTQTPKHLITATGQRVTLRCSPRSGDLSVYWYQQSLDQGLQFLIQYYNGEERAKGNILERFSAQQFPDLHSELNLSSLELGDSALYFCASSVAQREGRETQYFGPGTRLLVL.

The CDR3 loop is CASSWGLSYLQYF. The CDR3 DNA follows: TGTGCCAGCAGTTGGGGACTATCCTACCTTCAGTACTTC. This rearrangement joins TRBV27 to TRBJ2-7, with 7 nucleotides matching TRBD2. Unmatched junction bases numbered 10, after V lost 4 bases and J lost 10 bases. Germline assignment: CDR1 MNHEY and CDR2 SMNVEV (reference sequence). CDR3 length: 13 residues.

The chain employs TRBV19 and TRBJ2-1; 14 bases match TRBD2. There are 15 residues in the CDR3. V lost 5 bases and J lost 15; bases outside the gene matches: 12. In germline, CDR1 is LNHDA, CDR2 SQIVND (reference sequence). The CDR3 DNA sequence: TGTGCCAGTAGTCCGGGGACTAGCGGGAGAGTGGTCGCGTTCTTC. It yields the protein CASSPGTSGRVVAFF.

The chain carries TRBV7-8 and TRBJ2-7; 9 nucleotides agree with TRBD2. Germline V gene data show CDR1 as SGHVS and CDR2 as FQNEAQ. CDR3 length: 16 residues. V lost 1 base and J lost 3; bases outside the gene matches: 7. DNA for the CDR3: TGTGCCAGCAGCTTAGGGTTAGCGGGAGTAGTCTACGAGCAGTACTTC. Translated, it gives CASSLGLAGVVYEQYF.

A remark on this clone: The sample carries other DNA sequences with the same CDR3. This chain's CDR3 is CASSLSGNSNQPQHF. The CDR3 nucleotides are TGTGCCAGCAGTTTATCAGGGAATAGCAATCAGCCCCAGCATTTT. The V gene is TRBV27, the J gene TRBJ1-5; D is unresolved. This CDR3 spans 15 amino acids. The ends were cut back, 0 bases at V and 0 bases at J, with 6 bases in the middle. In germline, CDR1 is MNHEY, CDR2 SMNVEV (reference sequence).

J is TRBJ2-3 and V is TRBV5-1, with 8 bases lining up with TRBD2. The trim removed 4 bases at V and 3 bases at J, leaving 7 bases unmatched. The germline CDR1 and CDR2 sequences are SGHRS and YFSETQ. This CDR3 has 15 residues. The CDR3 reads CASSQAGAETDTQYF. The CDR3 nucleotides read TGCGCCAGCAGCCAAGCGGGAGCGGAGACAGATACGCAGTATTTT.

The V gene is TRBV29-1, the J gene TRBJ2-1; D gene ambiguous. This CDR3 is built from 13 residues. Trimming removed 4 bases from V and 7 bases from J, with 14 bases in between. Germline lookup yields CDR1 SQVTM and CDR2 ANQGSEA. The CDR3 is CSVVGIHRNEQFF. CDR3 sequence (DNA): TGCAGCGTTGTGGGGATCCACCGGAATGAGCAGTTCTTC.

The chain employs TRBV19 and TRBJ2-5, with D maybe TRBD2 (5 bases). CDR1 LNHDA and CDR2 SQIVND come from the germline V gene (reference sequence). The CDR3 has 17 amino acids. V lost 3 bases and J lost 0, with 17 bases in between. The CDR3 DNA follows: TGTGCCAGTAGTATGATGAGAAGCGGAGCGTACCAAGAGACCCAGTACTTC. Protein: CASSMMRSGAYQETQYF.

The chain is built from TRBV5-6 and TRBJ2-3, with 9 bases fitting TRBD2. The CDR3 is 16 residues long. The ends lost 2 bases at V and 1 base at J; junction bases unmatched: 5. CDR1 SGHDT and CDR2 YYEEEE come from the germline V gene. The CDR3 loop is CASSFGLAQRTDTQYF. The CDR3 nucleotides are TGTGCCAGCAGCTTTGGACTAGCGCAACGCACAGATACGCAGTATTTT.

The V gene is TRBV4-1, the J gene TRBJ1-1; possible D gene TRBD1, 6 bases. This CDR3 has 17 residues. Germline V gives CDR1 MGHRA, CDR2 YSYEKL. V was trimmed by 4 bases and J by 1 base, leaving 19 bases between them. CDR3 sequence reads: CASSRKTRDTPNTEAFF. CDR3 bases: TGCGCCAGCAGCCGCAAAACCCGGGACACTCCGAACACTGAAGCTTTCTTT.